The T cell receptor (beta chain) described here comes from a study of cytotoxic CD8 clonotypes in ibrutinib-treated CLL. The repertoire was sequenced with immunoSEQ multiplex PCR; TCRdb's copy has only in-frame clones and lacks some. The profile shows 200,000 to 250,000 clones, approximately 70% of them singletons. This clone was observed a few times. Material: PBMCs, obtained after 12 months of ibrutinib treatment. This sequence originates from a human donor with chronic lymphocytic leukemia.

The CDR3 bases are TGCGCCAGCAACCTAGCGGGAGGTCGAAACACCGGGGAGCTGTTTTTT. Protein: CASNLAGGRNTGELFF. This chain joins TRBV4-1 and TRBJ2-2, with 11 bases identical to TRBD2. V trimming: 7 bases; J trimming: 2 bases; junction bases outside the gene matches: 6. The CDR3 runs 16 residues. The germline V gene encodes CDR1 MGHRA and CDR2 YSYEKL.